The clone carrying this T cell receptor beta chain was detected many times. The sample originates from a study of T cells in Graves' hyperthyroidism and ophthalmopathy. Trimming shortened V by 6 bases and J by 1 base, and 15 bases separated the two germline ends. This CDR3 is built from 15 residues. Criteria for exclusion of patients were uncontrolled infection, other autoimmune disease, pregnancy or lactation. The PBMCs had their origin in 10 ml of fresh peripheral blood. TCR beta CDR3 region amplification was performed from RNA transcripts. During a first-round RT-PCR of the TCR CDR3, the HTBI primer set was used. TCRdb re-called the multiplex PCR reads with MiXCR, one entry per CDR3 protein. The data contain some 350,000 distinct CDR3 sequences, about a fifth of them singletons.

The J gene is TRBJ1-1, the V gene TRBV12-3 or TRBV12-4, with a tentative D call TRBD1 (5 bases). The sequencing input was blood. The source of this sequence is a woman aged 18-29 years with Graves' hyperthyroidism. Written as DNA, the CDR3 is TGTGCCAGCAGCCCGTGGGAACAGGCGAACACTGAAGCTTTCTTT. It yields the protein CASSPWEQANTEAFF.